The clone carrying this T cell receptor (beta chain) was picked up many times. Its target is unknown. The data stem from a study of T cells in Graves' hyperthyroidism and ophthalmopathy. Points from the study as a whole: With a median lead of about six months before onset, the model predicted ophthalmopathy.

TCR beta CDR3 region amplification was performed from RNA transcripts. Initially, a first-round RT-PCR of the TCR CDR3 employed the HTBI primer set. MiXCR, run by TCRdb on the multiplex PCR reads, gives a single entry per CDR3 protein. This table holds a few hundred thousand distinct CDR3 sequences, roughly 15% found once. The CDR3 runs 13 residues. CDR1 is DFQATT, CDR2 SNEGSKA, per germline (reference sequence). The ends were cut back, 0 bases at V and 1 base at J, with 6 bases in the middle. Material for sequencing was blood. The chain combines TRBV20-1 with TRBJ1-1; D gene uncertain. The sequence came from a woman aged 25-40 years with Graves' ophthalmopathy. The CDR3 DNA sequence: TGCAGTGCTAGAGATCTTGAGAACACTGAAGCTTTCTTT. Amino acids: CSARDLENTEAFF.